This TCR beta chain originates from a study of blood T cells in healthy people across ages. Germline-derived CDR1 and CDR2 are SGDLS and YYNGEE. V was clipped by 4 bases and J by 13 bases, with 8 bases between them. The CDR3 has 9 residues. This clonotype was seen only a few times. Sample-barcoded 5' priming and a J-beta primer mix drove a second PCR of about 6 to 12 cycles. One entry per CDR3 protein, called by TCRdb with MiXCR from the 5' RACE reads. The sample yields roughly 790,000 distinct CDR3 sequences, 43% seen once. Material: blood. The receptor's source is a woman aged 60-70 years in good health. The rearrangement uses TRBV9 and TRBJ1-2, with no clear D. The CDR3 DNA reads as TGTGCCAGCAGCCCCAGATCCACCTTC. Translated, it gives CASSPRSTF.